This TCR beta chain was obtained from a study of neoadjuvant nivolumab and ipilimumab in lung cancer. This table comes from immunoSEQ multiplex PCR, and its TCRdb copy is limited to in-frame clones, with some not included. The table has some 18,000 clones, 65% to 80% seen once. This clone was seen once. The CDR3 extends over 15 amino acids. V was clipped by 6 bases and J by 3 bases; unmatched bases: 5. CDR1 SEHNR and CDR2 FQNEAQ come from the germline V gene (reference sequence). The sequence was obtained from an adult with non-small cell lung cancer. This chain uses TRBV7-9 with TRBJ2-1; 10 positions match TRBD1. This sample comprised tumor tissue, obtained after neoadjuvant nivolumab, alone or with ipilimumab, at or shortly before surgery. The CDR3 here is CASRDRGPFYNEQFF. CDR3 coding DNA: TGTGCCAGCAGAGACAGGGGGCCTTTCTACAATGAGCAGTTCTTC.